The next 21 T cell receptor beta chains were all read from a single sample in a study of T cells after yellow fever vaccination. TCRdb ran MiXCR on the 5' RACE reads and lists one entry per CDR3 protein. This sample has some 350,000 distinct CDR3 sequences, with roughly 4.3% found just once. Source: PBMCs, taken 5 days after the yellow fever booster vaccination. These receptors were collected from a young man who received the YFV17D yellow fever vaccine.

The V gene is TRBV6-6, the J gene TRBJ1-2; possibly TRBD1 for D (6 bases). This CDR3 is built from 12 residues. V lost 6 bases and J lost 7, with 12 bases in between. Per the germline V gene, CDR1 is MNHNY and CDR2 is SVGAGI (reference sequence). DNA of the CDR3: TGTGCCAGCAGCCCAGCAGGGGCTGGCTACACCTTC. Amino acid sequence: CASSPAGAGYTF.

This clonotype was counted ten times or more. V gene TRBV29-1 combines with J gene TRBJ2-1; 10 bases fit TRBD1. Germline V gene sequence: CDR1 SQVTM, CDR2 ANQGSEA. The trim removed 6 bases at V and 8 bases at J, leaving 4 bases unmatched. The CDR3 totals 12 residues. The CDR3 sequence: CSVEGQGHEQFF. CDR3 DNA: TGCAGCGTGGAGGGACAGGGGCATGAGCAGTTCTTC.

This clonotype was counted at least ten times. The chain couples TRBV7-2 to TRBJ2-7; TRBD2 agrees at 7 bases. Germline V lookup: CDR1 SGHTA, CDR2 FQGNSA. Germline trimming cut 0 bases from V and 3 bases from J; bases unmatched to any gene: 2. There are 14 residues in the CDR3. CDR3 region: CASSLAAGDYEQYF. The CDR3 nucleotides read TGTGCCAGCAGCTTAGCGGCGGGGGACTACGAGCAGTACTTC.

The V and J genes are TRBV9 and TRBJ1-1; no clear D. The ends were cut back, 0 bases at V and 1 base at J, with 7 bases in the middle. Germline values: CDR1 SGDLS, CDR2 YYNGEE. This CDR3 has 14 amino acids. The CDR3 protein is CASSVVGRNTEAFF. As DNA, the CDR3 is TGTGCCAGCAGCGTAGTTGGGCGGAACACTGAAGCTTTCTTT.

This clonotype was counted between two and nine times. The V call is TRBV12-3 or TRBV12-4, the J call TRBJ1-5; 7 bases agree with TRBD1. V shed 5 bases and J 4 bases; nucleotides not matched to a gene: 8. The CDR3 extends over 15 amino acids. The CDR3 sequence: CASSNNRGLNQPQHF. CDR3 bases: TGTGCCAGCAGTAACAACAGGGGACTAAATCAGCCCCAGCATTTT.

This clonotype was counted only a few times. Because the CDR3 is missing its conserved closing phenylalanine or tryptophan, this is likely a read error. The DNA is omitted, as the CDR3 cannot be located on it reliably, and the CDR3 follows TCRdb's listing. The chain combines TRBV7-2 with TRBJ1-4; the table calls TRBD1, which could not be checked here. The germline gives CDR1 SGHTA, CDR2 FQGNSA. The CDR3 is 20 residues long, ends included. The CDR3 loop is CASSRARDRVKILLRNRRGP.

The chain combines TRBV12-3 or TRBV12-4 with TRBJ2-3; weak D call: TRBD2 (5 bases). V lost 6 bases and J lost 0, with 13 bases in between. The CDR3 sequence is 15 residues long. CDR3 loop: CASSPPTGSTDTQYF. CDR3 bases: TGTGCCAGCAGCCCCCCTACGGGGAGCACAGATACGCAGTATTTT.

This clonotype appeared a few times. The chain couples TRBV7-2 to TRBJ2-5; D is undetermined. The V gene lost 5 bases and the J gene lost 2 bases, with 9 bases spanning the gap. There are 13 residues in the CDR3. Germline V CDR1 and CDR2: SGHTA, FQGNSA. CDR3 DNA sequence: TGTGCCAGCAGCCCCAGCCTACAAGAGACCCAGTACTTC. Its translation is CASSPSLQETQYF.

This clonotype has a count of ten or more. The chain employs TRBV7-6 and TRBJ2-5; D remains unclear. The CDR3 covers 13 residues. V was clipped by 6 bases and J by 5 bases, with 13 bases between them. Germline V CDR1 and CDR2: SGHVS, FNYEAQ. The CDR3 DNA reads as TGTGCCAGCAGGGCTCAACTCGACGAGACCCAGTACTTC. The encoded protein is CASRAQLDETQYF.

The chain combines TRBV6-1 with TRBJ2-7; D is uncertain. Per germline, CDR1 MNHNS and CDR2 SASEGT. Trimming removed 9 bases from V and 3 bases from J, with 15 bases in between. The CDR3 loop spans 13 amino acids. CDR3 coding DNA: TGTGCCAGTAGTCGCGACGAGAACTACGAGCAGTACTTC. Translation: CASSRDENYEQYF.

This chain uses TRBV20-1 with TRBJ2-3; 7 bases are shared with TRBD1. The trim removed 3 bases at V and 2 bases at J, leaving 5 bases unmatched. The CDR3 is 14 residues long. Germline V gene data show CDR1 as DFQATT and CDR2 as SNEGSKA (reference sequence). CDR3 residues: CSARGQTNTDTQYF. The CDR3 bases are TGCAGTGCTAGGGGACAGACCAACACAGATACGCAGTATTTT.

The table lists this clonotype with a few counts. The chain is built from TRBV7-2 and TRBJ2-3; TRBD2 might be the D (7 bases). The CDR3 loop spans 17 amino acids. Trimming removed 5 bases at V and 4 bases at J, with 22 bases between. Per the germline V gene, CDR1 is SGHTA and CDR2 is FQGNSA. The CDR3 coding sequence is TGTGCCAGCAGCCTAAATTTTGGCGGGGGCGTTGCAGATACGCAGTATTTT. It specifies CASSLNFGGGVADTQYF.

The sample holds many counts of this clonotype. J is TRBJ2-7 and V is TRBV4-1; D remains unclear. This CDR3 is 15 amino acids long. Between the trimmed V and J ends, which lost 3 bases and 6 bases, there was a span of 18 bases. The germline CDR1 and CDR2 sequences are MGHRA and YSYEKL. CDR3 DNA sequence: TGCGCCAGCAGCCAGTCCCCGCTTGGGTCGGCCGAGCAGTACTTC. Translated, it gives CASSQSPLGSAEQYF.

The chain employs TRBV9 and TRBJ2-3; D call uncertain. The V end lost 3 bases, the J end lost 1 base, and 18 bases lay between the germline ends. The CDR3 spans 17 residues. The germline V gene has CDR1 SGDLS and CDR2 YYNGEE. The CDR3 nucleotides read TGTGCCAGCAGCGCAACCCCCGGCGGTCGGGGCACAGATACGCAGTATTTT. Residues: CASSATPGGRGTDTQYF. The whole variable domain, remainder taken from reference TRBV9 and TRBJ2-3, is DSGVTQTPKHLITATGQRVTLRCSPRSGDLSVYWYQQSLDQGLQFLIQYYNGEERAKGNILERFSAQQFPDLHSELNLSSLELGDSALYFCASSATPGGRGTDTQYFGPGTRLTVL.

The gene calls are TRBV7-6 and TRBJ1-5; D unresolved. This CDR3 region has 13 residues. V was clipped by 5 bases and J by 0 bases, with 5 bases between them. CDR1 and CDR2 from the germline V gene are SGHVS and FNYEAQ. The CDR3 coding sequence is TGTGCCAGCAGCATCGATAGCAATCAGCCCCAGCATTTT. This encodes CASSIDSNQPQHF.

The sample holds a few counts of this clonotype. The rearrangement uses TRBV21-1 and TRBJ2-5; the table calls TRBD1, which could not be checked here. TRBV21-1 has pseudogene status. The CDR3 runs 14 residues. CDR3 loop: CASDTTRGSETQYF. CDR3 DNA: TGTGCCAGCGATACGACGAGGGGGTCAGAGACCCAGTACTTC.

This clonotype was counted many times. The rearrangement joins TRBV24-1 to TRBJ2-2; perhaps TRBD1 as D (5 bases). The V gene lost 3 bases and the J gene lost 2 bases, with 12 bases spanning the gap. The CDR3 is 16 amino acids. Germline CDR1 reads KGHDR; CDR2 reads SFDVKD. The CDR3 DNA reads as TGTGCCACCAGTGATCCCGACAGCAGTAACACCGGGGAGCTGTTTTTT. It codes for CATSDPDSSNTGELFF.

This clonotype occurred a few times. The DNA for the CDR3 is TGCAGTGCTAGAGATTTGCAGGGGACTGAAAAACTGTTTTTT. This encodes CSARDLQGTEKLFF. The chain couples TRBV20-1 to TRBJ1-4, with a possible D match to TRBD1 (6 bases). Trimming pared 0 bases from V and 7 bases from J, leaving 12 bases between. The CDR3 runs to 14 residues. Germline-derived CDR1 and CDR2 are DFQATT and SNEGSKA (reference sequence).

There are a few counts of this clonotype. The gene calls are TRBV6-1 and TRBJ1-5; D unresolved. CDR3 length: 15 residues. V was cut by 1 base and J by 3 bases, with 10 bases left in between. Germline lookup yields CDR1 MNHNS and CDR2 SASEGT. The CDR3 coding sequence is TGTGCCAGCAGTGAAGGGACGACCTTCAATCAGCCCCAGCATTTT. Residues: CASSEGTTFNQPQHF.

This clonotype was found a few times. V is TRBV5-1 and J is TRBJ2-3; no definite D call. The ends were cut back, 1 base at V and 2 bases at J, with 14 bases in the middle. In germline, CDR1 is SGHRS, CDR2 YFSETQ. The CDR3 runs 16 residues. The CDR3 region has the DNA TGCGCCAGCAGCTTGCCCTCCAGGTCCACCACAGATACGCAGTATTTT. Its translation is CASSLPSRSTTDTQYF.

This clonotype was observed a handful of times. The chain carries TRBV12-3 or TRBV12-4 and TRBJ2-2; D may be TRBD2 (6 bases). This CDR3 is 13 amino acids long. Trimming shortened V by 8 bases and J by 5 bases, and 12 bases separated the two germline ends. The CDR3 DNA reads TGTGCCAGCCTTCGGAGGGAAACCGGGGAGCTGTTTTTT. Its protein is CASLRRETGELFF.